These 17 T cell receptor beta chains came from one sample sequenced in a study of PD-L1 blockade in urothelial cancer. Noted time point: pretreatment peripheral blood. Generated by immunoSEQ multiplex PCR, the TCRdb table keeps only in-frame clones and is missing some. The sample lists 54,000 or so clones, about 80% occurring once. The starting material was PBMCs, obtained around atezolizumab (anti-PD-L1) treatment. The receptors were gathered from a man aged 50 to 59 with urothelial cancer.

The rearrangement joins TRBV6-6 to TRBJ2-5, with 7 bases fitting TRBD2. The J segment lost 4 bases and the V segment lost 6 bases, leaving 2 bases of the junction unmatched. CDR1 is MNHNY, CDR2 SVGAGI, per germline (reference sequence). This CDR3 comprises 12 residues. In DNA, the CDR3 is TGTGCCAGCAGCACGGGGGGAGAGACCCAGTACTTC. It translates to CASSTGGETQYF.

The rearrangement joins TRBV5-1 to TRBJ1-1, with D possibly being TRBD1 (6 bases). The germline V gene has CDR1 SGHRS and CDR2 YFSETQ. The CDR3 covers 14 residues. V shed 0 bases and J shed 8 bases, with 14 bases lying between them. The CDR3 bases are TGCGCCAGCAGCTTGGGTAGGACAGAACTCGAAGCTTTCTTT. Encoded protein: CASSLGRTELEAFF.

The chain's CDR3 is CASSIIRGVLTF. CDR3 coding DNA: TGTGCCAGTAGTATTATAAGGGGCGTCCTGACTTTC. The rearrangement uses TRBV19 and TRBJ2-6, with D perhaps TRBD1 (5 bases). This CDR3 is 12 amino acids long. The germline gives CDR1 LNHDA, CDR2 SQIVND (reference sequence). The V gene lost 3 bases and the J gene lost 12 bases, with 9 bases spanning the gap.

This clone occurred once. The chain carries TRBV7-9 and TRBJ2-7; perhaps TRBD2 as D (6 bases). Trimming removed 5 bases from V and 4 bases from J, with 12 bases in between. The CDR3 loop spans 13 amino acids. The germline V gene has CDR1 SEHNR and CDR2 FQNEAQ (reference sequence). The chain's CDR3 is CASSPAGSYEQYF. CDR3 coding DNA: TGTGCCAGCAGCCCCGCGGGGTCGTACGAGCAGTACTTC.

The CDR3 nucleotides are TGTGCCAGCTCGCCGCGGAGTGTCCAGGATACGCAGTATTTT. Translating it yields CASSPRSVQDTQYF. The chain joins TRBV18 to TRBJ2-3; D not resolved. This CDR3 has 14 residues. Trimming cost V 6 bases and J 6 bases, with 16 bases left between them. CDR1 and CDR2 from the germline V gene are KGHSH and LQKENI.

The chain couples TRBV7-2 to TRBJ2-5; 11 bases agree with TRBD2. The CDR3 length is 15 residues. CDR1 SGHTA and CDR2 FQGNSA come from the germline V gene. The V segment lost 2 bases and the J segment 2 bases; nucleotides outside the gene matches: 1. The CDR3 DNA reads as TGTGCCAGCAGCTTAACTAGCGGGGGACAAGAGACCCAGTACTTC. It is translated as CASSLTSGGQETQYF. Complete variable domain (other parts from reference TRBV7-2 and TRBJ2-5): GAGVSQSPSNKVTEKGKDVELRCDPISGHTALYWYRQSLGQGLEFLIYFQGNSAPDKSGLPSDRFSAERTGGSVSTLTIQRTQQEDSAVYLCASSLTSGGQETQYFGPGTRLLVL.

The chain carries TRBV4-1 and TRBJ2-7; possibly TRBD1 for D (6 bases). This CDR3 comprises 14 residues. V gave up 2 bases and J gave up 3 bases, with 11 bases separating them. CDR1 is MGHRA and CDR2 is YSYEKL in the germline V gene. The CDR3 loop reads CASSQWGRGYEQYF. The CDR3 DNA is TGCGCCAGCAGCCAATGGGGCAGGGGCTACGAGCAGTACTTC.

The count of this clone is one. This chain uses TRBV19 with TRBJ2-3; 11 nucleotides line up with TRBD2. Losses at the gene ends were 1 base for V and 5 bases for J; bases not matched to a gene: 5. CDR1 is LNHDA and CDR2 is SQIVND in the germline V gene (reference sequence). This CDR3 contains 16 residues. The CDR3 nucleotides are TGTGCCAGTAGTATAGGGCTAGCGGGGGGCCTAGATACGCAGTATTTT. It encodes CASSIGLAGGLDTQYF.

The count of this clone is one. The V and J genes are TRBV2 and TRBJ2-1, with 7 bases that match TRBD2. The CDR3 is made up of 16 amino acids. J gave up 0 bases and V 8 bases, and 10 bases lay outside the gene matches. The germline CDR1 and CDR2 sequences are SNHLY and FYNNEI. The CDR3 coding sequence is TGTGCCAGCGACCTTGTTCCGGGGGGCTCCTACAATGAGCAGTTCTTC. It encodes CASDLVPGGSYNEQFF. The whole variable domain, filled in from reference TRBV2 and TRBJ2-1, reads EPEVTQTPSHQVTQMGQEVILRCVPISNHLYFYWYRQILGQKVEFLVSFYNNEISEKSEIFDDQFSVERPDGSNFTLKIRSTKLEDSAMYFCASDLVPGGSYNEQFFGPGTRLTVL.

The rearrangement links TRBV7-2 to TRBJ1-2, with 8 bases lining up with TRBD1. CDR1 and CDR2 from the germline V gene are SGHTA and FQGNSA. V lost 5 bases and J lost 8; bases outside the gene matches: 13. There are 15 residues in the CDR3. CDR3 nucleotide sequence: TGTGCCAGCAGCCGGACGGGGCAGGGGGCACGGGGCTACACCTTC. Encoded protein: CASSRTGQGARGYTF. The entire variable domain, with the rest obtained from reference TRBV7-2 and TRBJ1-2, is as follows: GAGVSQSPSNKVTEKGKDVELRCDPISGHTALYWYRQSLGQGLEFLIYFQGNSAPDKSGLPSDRFSAERTGGSVSTLTIQRTQQEDSAVYLCASSRTGQGARGYTFGSGTRLTVV.

Many counts were recorded for this clone. The chain combines TRBV25-1 with TRBJ2-5; 9 nucleotides line up with TRBD2. The CDR3 has 15 amino acids. Germline loops: CDR1 MGHDK, CDR2 SYGVNS. With V trimmed by 2 bases and J by 5 bases, 6 bases remained unmatched. Written as DNA, the CDR3 is TGTGCCAGCAGTGAAATGGCGGGAGGGCGGGAGACCCAGTACTTC. This encodes CASSEMAGGRETQYF.

This chain joins TRBV7-2 and TRBJ2-1; 10 positions match TRBD2. CDR3 length: 16 residues. Germline CDR1 and CDR2: SGHTA and FQGNSA. V shed 5 bases and J 5 bases; nucleotides not matched to a gene: 9. CDR3 sequence reads: CASSPRRLAGHNEQFF. The CDR3 DNA reads TGTGCCAGCAGCCCGCGACGACTAGCGGGTCACAATGAGCAGTTCTTC.

The CDR3 nucleotides are TGCAGCGTTGCGGGCGGCAGCGGGACAGGGGGAAATGAGCAGTTCTTC. Its protein is CSVAGGSGTGGNEQFF. This chain uses TRBV29-1 with TRBJ2-1, with 11 bases matching TRBD1. The CDR3 consists of 16 residues. Germline CDR1 is SQVTM and CDR2 is ANQGSEA. Trimming cost V 4 bases and J 7 bases; bases outside gene matches: 12.

The chain recombines TRBV6-6 with TRBJ2-7; the match to TRBD1 covers 11 bases. Germline trimming cut 8 bases from V and 5 bases from J; bases unmatched to any gene: 5. Germline V lookup: CDR1 MNHNY, CDR2 SVGAGI (reference sequence). The CDR3 runs to 13 residues. The CDR3 sequence is CASAWTGGHEQYF. CDR3 in DNA: TGTGCCAGCGCTTGGACAGGGGGCCACGAGCAGTACTTC.

The chain is built from TRBV11-3 and TRBJ2-3; D uncertain. Trimming cost V 0 bases and J 0 bases, with 4 bases left between them. Germline values: CDR1 SGHNT, CDR2 YENEEA. The CDR3 length is 14 residues. CDR3 sequence reads: CASSLDRSTDTQYF. The CDR3 DNA sequence: TGTGCCAGCAGCTTAGACAGAAGCACAGATACGCAGTATTTT.

V is TRBV4-2 and J is TRBJ2-5; 8 positions match TRBD2. Germline V gene lookup returns CDR1 LGHNA and CDR2 YNFKEQ. V lost 4 bases and J lost 2; bases outside the gene matches: 15. This CDR3 has 18 amino acids. The CDR3 sequence is CASSREGGGGGKQETQYF. For the CDR3, the DNA is TGTGCCAGCAGCCGCGAGGGTGGGGGCGGGGGGAAACAAGAGACCCAGTACTTC.

This clone has a handful of counts. This chain links TRBV9 with TRBJ1-3; D not resolved. The germline V and J ends were trimmed by 1 base and 2 bases, with 4 bases remaining between them. Germline V lookup: CDR1 SGDLS, CDR2 YYNGEE. This CDR3 region has 13 residues. This chain's CDR3 is CASSVRPGNTIYF. In DNA, the CDR3 is TGTGCCAGCAGCGTACGTCCTGGAAACACCATATATTTT.